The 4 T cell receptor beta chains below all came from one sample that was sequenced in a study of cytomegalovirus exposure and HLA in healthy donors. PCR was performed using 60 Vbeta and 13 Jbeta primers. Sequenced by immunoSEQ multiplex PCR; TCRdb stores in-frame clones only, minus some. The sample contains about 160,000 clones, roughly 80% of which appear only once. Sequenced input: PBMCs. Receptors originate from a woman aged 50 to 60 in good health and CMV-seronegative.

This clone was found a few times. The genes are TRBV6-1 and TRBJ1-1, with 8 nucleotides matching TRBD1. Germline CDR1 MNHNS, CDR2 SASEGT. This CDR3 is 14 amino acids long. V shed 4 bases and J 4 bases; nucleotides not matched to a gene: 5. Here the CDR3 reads CASSVDRGFTEAFF. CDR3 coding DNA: TGTGCCAGCAGTGTAGACAGGGGCTTCACTGAAGCTTTCTTT.

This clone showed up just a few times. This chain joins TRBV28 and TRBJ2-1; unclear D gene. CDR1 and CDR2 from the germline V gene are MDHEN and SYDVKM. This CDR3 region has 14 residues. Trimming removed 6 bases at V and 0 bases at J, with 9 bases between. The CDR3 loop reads CASSPPGSYNEQFF. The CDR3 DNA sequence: TGTGCCAGCAGCCCCCCCGGCTCCTACAATGAGCAGTTCTTC.

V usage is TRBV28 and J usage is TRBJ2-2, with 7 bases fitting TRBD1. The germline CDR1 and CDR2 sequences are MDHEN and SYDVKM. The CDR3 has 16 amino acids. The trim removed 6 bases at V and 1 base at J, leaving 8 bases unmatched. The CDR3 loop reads CASSLLGDRNTGELFF. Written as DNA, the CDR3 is TGTGCCAGCAGCTTGCTGGGGGACAGGAACACCGGGGAGCTGTTTTTT.

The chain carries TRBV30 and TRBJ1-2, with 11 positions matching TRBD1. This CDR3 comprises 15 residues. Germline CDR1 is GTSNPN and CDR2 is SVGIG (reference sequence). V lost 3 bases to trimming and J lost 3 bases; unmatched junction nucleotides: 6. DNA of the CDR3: TGTGCCTGGAGGGAGGGGACAGGGGGATACTATGGCTACACCTTC. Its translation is CAWREGTGGYYGYTF.